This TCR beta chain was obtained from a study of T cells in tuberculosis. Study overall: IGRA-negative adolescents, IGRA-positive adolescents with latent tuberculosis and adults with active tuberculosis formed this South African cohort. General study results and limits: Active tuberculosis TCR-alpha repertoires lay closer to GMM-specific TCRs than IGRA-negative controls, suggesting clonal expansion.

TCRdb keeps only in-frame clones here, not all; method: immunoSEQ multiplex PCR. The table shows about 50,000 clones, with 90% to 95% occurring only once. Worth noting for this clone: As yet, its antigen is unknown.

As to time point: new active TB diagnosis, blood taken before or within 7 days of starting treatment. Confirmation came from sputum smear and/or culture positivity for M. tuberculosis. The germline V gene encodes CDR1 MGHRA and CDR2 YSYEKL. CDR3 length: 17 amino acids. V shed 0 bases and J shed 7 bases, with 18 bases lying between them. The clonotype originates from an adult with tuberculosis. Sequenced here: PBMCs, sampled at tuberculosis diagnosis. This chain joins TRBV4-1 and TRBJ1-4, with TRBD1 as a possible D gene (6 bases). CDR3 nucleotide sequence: TGCGCCAGCAGCCAAGATCCAGCGGGGGGGCTTGGTGAAAAACTGTTTTTT. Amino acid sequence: CASSQDPAGGLGEKLFF.